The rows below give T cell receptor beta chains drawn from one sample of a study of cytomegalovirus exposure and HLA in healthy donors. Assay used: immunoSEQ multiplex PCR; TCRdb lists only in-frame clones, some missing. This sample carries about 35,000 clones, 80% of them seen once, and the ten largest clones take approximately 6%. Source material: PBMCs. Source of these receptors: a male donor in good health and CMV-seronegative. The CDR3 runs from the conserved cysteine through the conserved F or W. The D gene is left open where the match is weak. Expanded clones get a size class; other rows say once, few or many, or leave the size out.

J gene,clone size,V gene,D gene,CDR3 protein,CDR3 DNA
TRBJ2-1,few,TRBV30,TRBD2,CAWSRMRGLAGVNEQFF,TGTGCCTGGAGTAGAATGAGAGGACTAGCGGGAGTAAATGAGCAGTTCTTC
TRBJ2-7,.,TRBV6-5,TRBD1,CASSGGQNSYEQYF,TGTGCCAGCAGTGGGGGACAGAACTCCTACGAGCAGTACTTC
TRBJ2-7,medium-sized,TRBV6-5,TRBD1,CAAARDRGYEQYF,TGTGCCGCCGCCCGGGACAGGGGCTACGAGCAGTACTTC
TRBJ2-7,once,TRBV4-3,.,CASSQESTPPYEQYF,TGCGCCAGCAGCCAAGAGAGCACGCCACCCTACGAGCAGTACTTC
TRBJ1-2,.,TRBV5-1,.,CASSLDNNYGYTF,TGCGCCAGCAGCTTGGACAATAACTATGGCTACACCTTC
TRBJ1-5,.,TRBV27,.,CASRIQGQPQHF,TGTGCCAGCAGAATACAGGGTCAGCCCCAGCATTTT
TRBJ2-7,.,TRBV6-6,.,CASSYVGYEQYF,TGTGCCAGCAGTTACGTCGGGTACGAGCAGTACTTC
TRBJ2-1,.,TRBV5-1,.,CASRSGSSYNEQFF,TGCGCCAGCAGGTCCGGGAGCTCCTACAATGAGCAGTTCTTC
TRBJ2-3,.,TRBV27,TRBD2,CASSLGKWSGNQFSTDTQYF,TGTGCCAGCAGTTTGGGAAAATGGAGCGGGAACCAGTTTAGCACAGATACGCAGTATTTT
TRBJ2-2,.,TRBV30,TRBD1,CALSGGLDTGELFF,TGTGCCTTGTCAGGGGGCCTCGACACCGGGGAGCTGTTTTTT
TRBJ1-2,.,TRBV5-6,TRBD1,CASSSSAGTGNYGYTF,TGTGCCAGCAGCTCAAGCGCCGGGACAGGGAACTATGGCTACACCTTC
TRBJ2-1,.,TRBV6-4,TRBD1,CASSDMGQGAGCFYNEQFF,TGTGCCAGCAGTGACATGGGACAGGGAGCCGGATGTTTTTACAATGAGCAGTTCTTC
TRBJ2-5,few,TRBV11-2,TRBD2,CASRGGQETQYF,TGTGCCAGCAGGGGAGGGCAAGAGACCCAGTACTTC
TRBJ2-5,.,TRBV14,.,CASSQNRAETQYF,TGTGCCAGCAGCCAAAACAGGGCAGAGACCCAGTACTTC
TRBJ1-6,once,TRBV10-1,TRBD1,CASSVQGRRNSPLHF,TGCGCCAGCAGCGTACAGGGGAGGAGGAATTCACCCCTCCACTTT
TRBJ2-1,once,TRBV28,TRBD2,CASSTSGTSSVNEQFF,TGTGCCAGCAGTACATCCGGGACTAGCAGCGTCAATGAGCAGTTCTTC
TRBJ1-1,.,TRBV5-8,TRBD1,CASSIPGTGGQRAFF,TGTGCCAGCAGCATTCCCGGGACAGGGGGGCAAAGGGCTTTCTTT
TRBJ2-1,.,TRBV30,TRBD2,CASNAGGPGEQFF,TGTGCCTCCAATGCGGGGGGCCCTGGTGAGCAGTTCTTC
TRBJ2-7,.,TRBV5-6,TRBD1,CASSSGQYYEQYF,TGTGCCAGCAGCTCGGGACAGTACTACGAGCAGTACTTC
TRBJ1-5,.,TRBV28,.,CASTLGGTENQPQHF,TGTGCCAGCACCCTGGGTGGAACAGAGAATCAGCCCCAGCATTTT
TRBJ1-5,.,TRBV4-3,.,CASSQDLVRDNQPQHF,TGCGCCAGCAGCCAAGATTTGGTCCGGGACAATCAGCCCCAGCATTTT
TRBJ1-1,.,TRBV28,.,CASSIHRQNTEAFF,TGTGCCAGCAGCATCCACAGACAGAACACTGAAGCTTTCTTT
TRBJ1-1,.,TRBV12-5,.,CASSDTGVRGYTEAFF,TGTGCTAGTTCCGACACAGGCGTTAGGGGGTACACTGAAGCTTTCTTT
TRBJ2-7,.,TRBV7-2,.,CASSATRAGGWEQYF,TGTGCCAGCAGCGCGACCAGGGCCGGGGGATGGGAGCAGTACTTC
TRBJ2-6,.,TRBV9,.,CASSVAQISGANVLTF,TGTGCCAGCAGCGTAGCTCAGATCTCTGGGGCCAACGTCCTGACTTTC
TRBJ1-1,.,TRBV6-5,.,CASSVNRNTEAFF,TGTGCCAGCAGTGTAAACAGGAACACTGAAGCTTTCTTT
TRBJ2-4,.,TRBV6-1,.,CASSEALGGLGKNIQYF,TGTGCCAGCAGTGAAGCGCTTGGAGGTTTGGGCAAAAACATTCAGTACTTC
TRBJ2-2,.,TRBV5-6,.,CASSLHEAIGELFF,TGTGCCAGCAGCTTGCACGAAGCAATCGGGGAGCTGTTTTTT
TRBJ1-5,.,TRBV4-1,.,CASSPVSARGHPQHF,TGCGCCAGCAGTCCAGTCTCCGCGCGGGGCCATCCCCAGCATTTT
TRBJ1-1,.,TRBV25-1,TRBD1,CASRQGAGTEAFF,TGTGCCAGCAGACAGGGGGCCGGGACTGAAGCTTTCTTT
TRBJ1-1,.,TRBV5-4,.,CASREGVNTEAFF,TGTGCCAGCAGAGAAGGGGTGAACACTGAAGCTTTCTTT
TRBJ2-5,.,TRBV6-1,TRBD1,CASRTGTGDETQYF,TGTGCCAGCAGGACCGGGACAGGGGATGAGACCCAGTACTTC
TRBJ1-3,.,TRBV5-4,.,CASSSIPRGRVGNTIYF,TGTGCCAGCAGCTCCATCCCCCGGGGAAGAGTTGGAAACACCATATATTTT
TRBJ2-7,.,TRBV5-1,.,CASSFQFPYEQYF,TGCGCCAGCAGCTTCCAGTTTCCCTACGAGCAGTACTTC
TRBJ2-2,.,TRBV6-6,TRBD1,CASSYSRTGSTGELFF,TGTGCCAGCAGTTACTCGAGGACAGGGTCCACCGGGGAGCTGTTTTTT
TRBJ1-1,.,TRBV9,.,CASSVGGTPNTEAFF,TGTGCCAGCAGCGTAGGGGGGACACCGAACACTGAAGCTTTCTTT
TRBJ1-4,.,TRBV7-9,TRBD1,CASSLGTGFMGPTNEKLFF,TGTGCCAGCAGCTTAGGGACAGGGTTTATGGGTCCGACTAATGAAAAACTGTTTTTT
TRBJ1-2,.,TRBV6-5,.,CASSYSPTGNYGYTF,TGTGCCAGCAGTTACTCGCCAACAGGGAACTATGGCTACACCTTC
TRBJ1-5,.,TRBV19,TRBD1,CASGGTGGNQPQHF,TGTGCCAGTGGTGGGACAGGGGGCAATCAGCCCCAGCATTTT
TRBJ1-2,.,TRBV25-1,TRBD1,CASSHDREHGYTF,TGTGCCAGCAGTCATGACAGGGAACATGGCTACACCTTC
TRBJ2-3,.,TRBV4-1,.,CASSQEELTQYF,TGCGCCAGCAGCCAAGAGGAGTTGACGCAGTATTTT
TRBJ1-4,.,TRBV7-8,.,CASSLTEINEKLFF,TGTGCCAGCAGCTTGACAGAAATTAATGAAAAACTGTTTTTT
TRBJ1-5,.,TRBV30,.,CAWGTSGGHQPQHF,TGTGCCTGGGGGACTTCGGGGGGACATCAGCCCCAGCATTTT
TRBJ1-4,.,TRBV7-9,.,CASSSSYRRTNEKLFF,TGTGCCAGCAGCTCGTCATACAGGCGGACTAATGAAAAACTGTTTTTT
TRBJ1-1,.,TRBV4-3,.,CASSQDPGQDTEAFF,TGCGCCAGCAGCCAAGATCCAGGGCAGGACACTGAAGCTTTCTTT
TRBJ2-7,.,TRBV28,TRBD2,CASSFGPGLAGYEQYF,TGTGCCAGCAGTTTTGGGCCGGGACTAGCGGGATACGAGCAGTACTTC
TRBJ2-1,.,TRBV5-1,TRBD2,CASIKSGAQNEQFF,TGCGCCAGCATAAAGAGCGGGGCCCAGAATGAGCAGTTCTTC
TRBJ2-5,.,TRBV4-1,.,CASSPRPVGLQETQYF,TGCGCCAGCAGCCCGCGTCCAGTTGGACTTCAAGAGACCCAGTACTTC
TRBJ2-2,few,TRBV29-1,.,CSARTSGELFF,TGCAGCGCTCGGACATCCGGGGAGCTGTTTTTT
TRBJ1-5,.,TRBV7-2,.,CASTPSGGDQPQHF,TGTGCCAGCACCCCATCGGGGGGTGATCAGCCCCAGCATTTT